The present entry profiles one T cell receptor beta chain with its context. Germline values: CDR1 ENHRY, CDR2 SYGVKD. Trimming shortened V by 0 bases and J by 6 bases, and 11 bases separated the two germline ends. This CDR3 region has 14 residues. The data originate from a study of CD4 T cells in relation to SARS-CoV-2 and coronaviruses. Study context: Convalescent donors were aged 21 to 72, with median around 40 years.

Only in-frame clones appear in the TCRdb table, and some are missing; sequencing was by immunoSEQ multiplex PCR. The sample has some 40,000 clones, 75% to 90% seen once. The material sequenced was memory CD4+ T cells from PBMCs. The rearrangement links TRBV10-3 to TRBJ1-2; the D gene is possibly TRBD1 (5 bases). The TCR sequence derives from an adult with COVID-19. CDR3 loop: CAISESIGGNGYTF. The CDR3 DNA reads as TGTGCCATCAGTGAGTCGATCGGGGGGAATGGCTACACCTTC.